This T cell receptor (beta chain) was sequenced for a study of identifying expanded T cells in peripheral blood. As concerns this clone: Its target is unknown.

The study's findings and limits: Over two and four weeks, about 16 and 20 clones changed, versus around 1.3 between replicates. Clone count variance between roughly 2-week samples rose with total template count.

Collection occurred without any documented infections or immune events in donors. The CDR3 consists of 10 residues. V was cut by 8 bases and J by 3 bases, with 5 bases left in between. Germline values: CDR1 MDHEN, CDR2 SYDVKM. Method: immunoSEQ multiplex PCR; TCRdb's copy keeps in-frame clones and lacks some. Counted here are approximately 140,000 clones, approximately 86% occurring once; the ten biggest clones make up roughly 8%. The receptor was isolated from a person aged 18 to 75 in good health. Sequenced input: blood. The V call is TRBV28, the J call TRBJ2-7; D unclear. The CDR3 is CASGNYEQYF. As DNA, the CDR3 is TGTGCCAGCGGAAACTACGAGCAGTACTTC.